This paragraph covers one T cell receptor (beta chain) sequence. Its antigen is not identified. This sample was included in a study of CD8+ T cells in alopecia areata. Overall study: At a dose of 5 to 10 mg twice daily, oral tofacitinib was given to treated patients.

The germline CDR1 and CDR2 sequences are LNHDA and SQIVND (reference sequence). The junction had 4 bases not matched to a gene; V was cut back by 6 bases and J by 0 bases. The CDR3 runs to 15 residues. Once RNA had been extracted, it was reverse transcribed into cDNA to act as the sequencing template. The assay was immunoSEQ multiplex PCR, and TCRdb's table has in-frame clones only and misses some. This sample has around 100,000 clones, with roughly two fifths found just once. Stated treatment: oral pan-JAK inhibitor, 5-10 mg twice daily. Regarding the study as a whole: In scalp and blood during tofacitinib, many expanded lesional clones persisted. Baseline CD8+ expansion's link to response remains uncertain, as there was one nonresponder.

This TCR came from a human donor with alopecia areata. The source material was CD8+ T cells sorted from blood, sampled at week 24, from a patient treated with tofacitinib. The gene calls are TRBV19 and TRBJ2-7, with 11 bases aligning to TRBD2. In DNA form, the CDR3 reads TGTGCCAGTAGGGCCGGGACTAGCGGCTCCTACGAGCAGTACTTC. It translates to CASRAGTSGSYEQYF.